The 23 T cell receptor beta chains below all came from one sample that was sequenced in a study of neoadjuvant nivolumab and ipilimumab in lung cancer. Repertoires were generated with immunoSEQ multiplex PCR, while TCRdb's copy carries only in-frame clones and drops some. In the table there are fewer than 20,000 clones, around three quarters of which are singletons. The sample consisted of tumor tissue, taken after neoadjuvant nivolumab, alone or with ipilimumab, at or shortly before surgery. Source of these receptors: an adult with non-small cell lung cancer.

The chain has TRBV28 and TRBJ1-2; D gene uncertain. The CDR3 runs 13 residues. In germline, CDR1 is MDHEN, CDR2 SYDVKM. Trimming cost V 1 base and J 2 bases, with 5 bases left between them. The CDR3 bases are TGTGCCAGCAGTTTATCCGTGAACTATGGCTACACCTTC. It encodes CASSLSVNYGYTF.

This clone was picked up a small number of times. The rearrangement links TRBV15 to TRBJ2-3; 8 bases match TRBD1. With 5 bases clipped from V and 4 bases from J, the junction kept 8 bases outside the gene matches. The V gene's germline CDR1 is LNHNV and CDR2 YYDKDF (reference sequence). This CDR3 spans 15 amino acids. The CDR3 DNA is TGTGCCACCAGCCACGGACAGGGTAACCCAGATACGCAGTATTTT. It codes for CATSHGQGNPDTQYF.

The chain employs TRBV7-2 and TRBJ2-1; D unresolved. With 5 bases removed from V and 7 bases from J, the gap between germline ends came to 12 bases. The CDR3 is 13 residues long. Per germline, CDR1 SGHTA and CDR2 FQGNSA. In DNA form, the CDR3 reads TGTGCCAGCAGCGCCCAACTGGCGAATGAGCAGTTCTTC. Translating it yields CASSAQLANEQFF.

The genes are TRBV7-3 and TRBJ1-2, with D perhaps matching TRBD1 (6 bases). The CDR3 totals 14 residues. Per the germline V gene, CDR1 is SGHTA and CDR2 is FQGTGA. V gave up 1 base and J gave up 8 bases, with 14 bases separating them. CDR3 loop: CASSLKGGGTGYTF. The CDR3 DNA reads TGTGCCAGCAGCTTAAAAGGAGGGGGGACGGGCTACACCTTC.

V gene TRBV2 combines with J gene TRBJ2-7; maybe TRBD1 (5 bases). The length of the CDR3 is 18 residues. Germline CDR1 is SNHLY and CDR2 is FYNNEI. The V end was cut by 4 bases, the J end by 4 bases, with 26 bases between. CDR3 protein: CASSARRRGHRLEYEQYF. Here the CDR3 DNA reads TGTGCCAGCAGTGCCCGGAGAAGGGGTCATCGTTTGGAGTACGAGCAGTACTTC.

The chain has TRBV19 and TRBJ2-7; 7 positions agree with TRBD1. V was clipped by 9 bases and J by 2 bases; unmatched bases: 4. Germline loops: CDR1 LNHDA, CDR2 SQIVND (reference sequence). This CDR3 comprises 12 residues. The CDR3 is CASQGQTYEQYF. CDR3 nucleotide sequence: TGTGCCAGCCAGGGACAGACCTACGAGCAGTACTTC.

This chain connects TRBV28 to TRBJ2-7; maybe TRBD2 (6 bases). With 6 bases removed from V and 0 bases from J, the gap between germline ends came to 12 bases. CDR3 length: 14 amino acids. Germline V lookup: CDR1 MDHEN, CDR2 SYDVKM. CDR3 bases: TGTGCCAGCAGCCAGGGACTCTTCTCCTACGAGCAGTACTTC. It yields the protein CASSQGLFSYEQYF.

The rearrangement links TRBV6-5 to TRBJ1-1; TRBD1 matches 7 bases. Germline assignment: CDR1 MNHEY and CDR2 SVGAGI. The CDR3 covers 14 residues. Losses at the gene ends were 5 bases for V and 5 bases for J; bases not matched to a gene: 8. CDR3 DNA: TGTGCCAGCAGTCCTCGACAGGGTAGGACTGAAGCTTTCTTT. The encoded protein is CASSPRQGRTEAFF.

J is TRBJ2-7 and V is TRBV6-5; D not certain. The V gene's germline CDR1 is MNHEY and CDR2 SVGAGI. V was shortened by 7 bases and J by 0 bases, with 10 bases between the two germline ends. The CDR3 consists of 13 residues. The CDR3 reads CASKDSNSYEQYF. The CDR3 DNA sequence: TGTGCCAGCAAAGACTCAAACTCCTACGAGCAGTACTTC.

A word on this clone: The DNA is left out, because the CDR3 cannot be placed on it with certainty; the CDR3 is given as TCRdb lists it. The chain combines TRBV11-2 with TRBJ1-1. Germline CDR1 SGHAT, CDR2 FQNNGV. Inclusive of both ends, the CDR3 amounts to 14 amino acids. CDR3 in amino acids: CASSLTFGATEAFF.

This clone counts as medium-sized (0.01 to 0.1%). The J gene is TRBJ1-2, the V gene TRBV6-5; no clear D gene. Germline loops: CDR1 MNHEY, CDR2 SVGAGI. V was shortened by 0 bases and J by 7 bases, with 18 bases between the two germline ends. CDR3 length: 16 amino acids. For the CDR3, the DNA is TGTGCCAGCAGTTACTCTAAGGGCGTCAGTCCACGTGGCTACACCTTC. Its protein product is CASSYSKGVSPRGYTF.

This clone was counted a few times. Other DNA sequences within the sample encode an identical CDR3. The chain couples TRBV14 to TRBJ1-2; D gene unclear. Trimming shortened V by 3 bases and J by 2 bases, and 4 bases separated the two germline ends. The length of the CDR3 is 12 residues. Germline V CDR1 and CDR2: SGHDN, FVKESK. The DNA for the CDR3 is TGTGCCAGCAGCCAGGGGAACTATGGCTACACCTTC. Its translation is CASSQGNYGYTF.

This chain's CDR3 is CASTWMRGNTEAFF. In DNA, the CDR3 is TGTGCCAGCACCTGGATGCGGGGAAACACTGAAGCTTTCTTT. The V and J genes are TRBV7-2 and TRBJ1-1; D call uncertain. Per the germline V gene, CDR1 is SGHTA and CDR2 is FQGNSA. Trimming shortened V by 7 bases and J by 2 bases, and 14 bases separated the two germline ends. The CDR3 has 14 amino acids.

This rearrangement joins TRBV28 to TRBJ2-7; D might be TRBD2 (5 bases). Trimming cost V 3 bases and J 9 bases, with 12 bases left between them. Germline V gene sequence: CDR1 MDHEN, CDR2 SYDVKM. The CDR3 contains 12 residues. The CDR3 protein is CASSFRGQSQYF. The CDR3 nucleotides are TGTGCCAGCAGTTTTCGGGGTCAGTCGCAGTACTTC.

The V and J genes are TRBV20-1 and TRBJ1-2; the D is unclear. Germline CDR1 reads DFQATT; CDR2 reads SNEGSKA (reference sequence). The CDR3 contains 11 residues. The V gene lost 3 bases and the J gene lost 7 bases, with 9 bases spanning the gap. The CDR3 is CSASEGGGYTF. The CDR3 DNA reads as TGCAGTGCTAGCGAGGGTGGTGGCTACACCTTC.

The chain recombines TRBV19 with TRBJ1-2, with TRBD1 identical over 9 bases. Germline CDR1 and CDR2: LNHDA and SQIVND (reference sequence). Trimming cost V 5 bases and J 7 bases; bases outside gene matches: 11. The length of the CDR3 is 15 residues. CDR3 protein: CASSDLGGQGSGYTF. The CDR3 DNA is TGTGCCAGTAGTGACCTCGGGGGACAGGGCTCTGGCTACACCTTC.

This chain links TRBV30 with TRBJ2-1, with 14 bases matching TRBD2. The CDR3 extends over 18 amino acids. The trim removed 3 bases at V and 0 bases at J, leaving 7 bases unmatched. Germline values: CDR1 GTSNPN, CDR2 SVGIG (reference sequence). For the CDR3, the DNA is TGTGCCTGGAGAGTTGGGACTAGCGGGAGTTCCTCCTACAATGAGCAGTTCTTC. As protein: CAWRVGTSGSSSYNEQFF.

The chain joins TRBV10-3 to TRBJ1-1; maybe TRBD1 (6 bases). V lost 0 bases to trimming and J lost 1 base, with 9 bases between them. In germline, CDR1 is ENHRY, CDR2 SYGVKD. The CDR3 totals 15 residues. The CDR3 bases are TGTGCCATCAGTGAGTCATCAGGGGAGAACACTGAAGCTTTCTTT. Its translation is CAISESSGENTEAFF.

The rearrangement joins TRBV5-4 to TRBJ2-1; 9 nucleotides line up with TRBD2. The CDR3 is made up of 13 amino acids. Trimming removed 5 bases from V and 8 bases from J; junction bases left unmatched: 5. Germline-derived CDR1 and CDR2 are SGHNT and YYREEE (reference sequence). CDR3 amino acids: CASRGTSMHEQFF. The CDR3 DNA reads as TGTGCCAGCAGGGGGACTAGCATGCATGAGCAGTTCTTC.

J is TRBJ2-1 and V is TRBV27; no definite D call. The CDR3 loop spans 16 amino acids. V lost 4 bases, J lost 0 bases, and 13 bases lay in between. The germline gives CDR1 MNHEY, CDR2 SMNVEV (reference sequence). In DNA form, the CDR3 reads TGTGCCAGCAGTTACCTCCCACTGAGCTCCTACAATGAGCAGTTCTTC. Translated, it gives CASSYLPLSSYNEQFF.

The V and J genes are TRBV2 and TRBJ1-5; D perhaps matches TRBD1 (5 bases). The CDR3 consists of 15 residues. The germline CDR1 and CDR2 sequences are SNHLY and FYNNEI. Trimming removed 6 bases from V and 0 bases from J, with 12 bases in between. CDR3 sequence reads: CASSPRGTSNQPQHF. DNA for the CDR3: TGTGCCAGCAGCCCCCGGGGGACTAGCAATCAGCCCCAGCATTTT.

This chain links TRBV29-1 with TRBJ2-2; possible D gene TRBD1, 5 bases. V lost 3 bases and J lost 5, with 13 bases in between. Germline loops: CDR1 SQVTM, CDR2 ANQGSEA. This CDR3 contains 14 residues. CDR3: CSVEGLGRTGELFF. The CDR3 nucleotides read TGCAGCGTTGAGGGGCTAGGGCGTACCGGGGAGCTGTTTTTT.

The J gene is TRBJ2-5, the V gene TRBV11-2; D remains unclear. This CDR3 comprises 12 residues. Germline CDR1 SGHAT, CDR2 FQNNGV. Trimming stripped 3 bases from V and 5 bases from J, with 7 bases between. In DNA, the CDR3 is TGTGCCAGCAGCTTCTTCAGGGAGACCCAGTACTTC. It codes for CASSFFRETQYF.